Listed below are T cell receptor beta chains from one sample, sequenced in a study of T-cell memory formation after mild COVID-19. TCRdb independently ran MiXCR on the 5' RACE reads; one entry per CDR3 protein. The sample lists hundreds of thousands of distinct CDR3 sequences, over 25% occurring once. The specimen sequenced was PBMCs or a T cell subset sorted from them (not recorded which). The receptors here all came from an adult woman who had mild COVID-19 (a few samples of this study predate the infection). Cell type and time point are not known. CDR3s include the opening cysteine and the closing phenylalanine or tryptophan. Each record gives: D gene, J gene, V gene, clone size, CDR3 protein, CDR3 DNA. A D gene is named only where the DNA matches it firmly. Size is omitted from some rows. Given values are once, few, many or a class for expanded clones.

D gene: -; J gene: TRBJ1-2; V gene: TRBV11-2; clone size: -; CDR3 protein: CASSQSPGAEANYGYTF; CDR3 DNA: TGTGCCAGCAGCCAATCCCCAGGGGCGGAAGCTAACTATGGCTACACCTTC
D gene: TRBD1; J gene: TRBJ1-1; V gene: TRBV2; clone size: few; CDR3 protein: CASSDRQGANTEAFF; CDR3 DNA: TGTGCCAGCAGTGACAGACAGGGGGCAAACACTGAAGCTTTCTTT
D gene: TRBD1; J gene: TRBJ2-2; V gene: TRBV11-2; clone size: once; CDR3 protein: CASSRGQRQNTGELFF; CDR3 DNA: TGTGCCAGCAGCCGGGGACAGAGACAGAACACCGGGGAGCTGTTTTTT
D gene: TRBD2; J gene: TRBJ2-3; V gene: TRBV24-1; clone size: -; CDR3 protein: CATSDPSGGGATDTQYF; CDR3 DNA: TGTGCCACCAGTGATCCCTCTGGCGGGGGGGCTACAGATACGCAGTATTTT
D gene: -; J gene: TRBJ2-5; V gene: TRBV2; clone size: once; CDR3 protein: CASSDPKALGETQYF; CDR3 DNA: TGTGCCAGCAGTGACCCGAAAGCCCTAGGGGAGACCCAGTACTTC
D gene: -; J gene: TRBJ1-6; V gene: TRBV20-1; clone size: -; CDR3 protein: CSARELDKGYSPLHF; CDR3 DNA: TGCAGTGCTAGAGAGCTGGACAAGGGTTATTCACCCCTCCACTTT
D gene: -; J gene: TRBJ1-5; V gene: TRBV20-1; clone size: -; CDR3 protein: CSARDQYRTSNQPQHF; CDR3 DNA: TGCAGTGCTAGAGATCAGTACAGGACGAGCAATCAGCCCCAGCATTTT
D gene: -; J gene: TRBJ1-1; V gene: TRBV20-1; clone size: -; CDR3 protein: CSASEYTEAFF; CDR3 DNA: TGCAGTGCTAGTGAGTACACTGAAGCTTTCTTT
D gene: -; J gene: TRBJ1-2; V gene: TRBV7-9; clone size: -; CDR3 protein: CASSLTGANYGYTF; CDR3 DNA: TGTGCCAGCAGCTTGACAGGAGCTAACTATGGCTACACCTTC
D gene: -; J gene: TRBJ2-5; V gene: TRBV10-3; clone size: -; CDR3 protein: CAISEGREETQYF; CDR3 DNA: TGTGCCATCAGTGAAGGCCGCGAAGAGACCCAGTACTTC
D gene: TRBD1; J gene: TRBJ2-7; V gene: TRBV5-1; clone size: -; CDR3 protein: CASSPWDRGPDEQYF; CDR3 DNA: TGCGCCAGCAGCCCCTGGGACAGGGGGCCCGACGAGCAGTACTTC
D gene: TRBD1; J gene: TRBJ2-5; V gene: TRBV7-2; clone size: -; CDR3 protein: CASRGQGEETQYF; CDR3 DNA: TGTGCCAGCAGGGGACAGGGAGAAGAGACCCAGTACTTC
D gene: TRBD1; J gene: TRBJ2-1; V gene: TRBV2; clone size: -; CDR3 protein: CASSETGQGYLPQFF; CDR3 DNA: TGTGCCAGCAGTGAAACGGGACAGGGTTACCTACCGCAGTTCTTC
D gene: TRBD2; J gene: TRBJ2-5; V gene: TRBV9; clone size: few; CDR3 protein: CASSVEASGGETQYF; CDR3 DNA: TGTGCCAGCAGCGTAGAGGCTAGCGGGGGGGAGACCCAGTACTTC
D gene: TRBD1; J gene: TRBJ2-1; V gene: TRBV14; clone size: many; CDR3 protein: CASTPLEDRLYNEQFF; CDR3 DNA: TGTGCCAGCACCCCCCTCGAGGACAGGTTGTACAATGAGCAGTTCTTC
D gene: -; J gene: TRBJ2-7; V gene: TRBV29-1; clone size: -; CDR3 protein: CSTRRGPGSYEQYF; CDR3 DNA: TGCAGCACTAGGCGAGGGCCGGGTTCCTACGAGCAGTACTTC
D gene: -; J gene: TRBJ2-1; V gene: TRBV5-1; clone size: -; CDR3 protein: CASSPLWGNEQFF; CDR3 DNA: TGCGCCAGCAGCCCACTATGGGGCAATGAGCAGTTCTTC
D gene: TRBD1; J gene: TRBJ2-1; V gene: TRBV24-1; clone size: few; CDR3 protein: CATSASPGQGEVRQFF; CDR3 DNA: TGTGCCACCAGTGCCTCCCCGGGACAGGGGGAGGTTCGGCAGTTCTTC
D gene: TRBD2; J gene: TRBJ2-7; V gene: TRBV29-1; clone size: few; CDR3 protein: CSVEDQTSGSIYEQYF; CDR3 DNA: TGCAGCGTTGAAGATCAAACTAGCGGGAGTATCTACGAGCAGTACTTC
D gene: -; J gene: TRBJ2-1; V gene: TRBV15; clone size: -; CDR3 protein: CATSRDNGPNEQFF; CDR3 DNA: TGTGCCACCAGCAGAGATAACGGTCCGAATGAGCAGTTCTTC
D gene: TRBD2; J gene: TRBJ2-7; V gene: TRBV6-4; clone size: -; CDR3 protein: CASSDSRGEGGYEQYF; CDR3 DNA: TGTGCCAGCAGTGACTCCCGAGGGGAGGGAGGTTACGAGCAGTACTTC
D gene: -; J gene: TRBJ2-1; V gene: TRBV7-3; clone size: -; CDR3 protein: CASSLEGGTGNEQFF; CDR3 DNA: TGTGCCAGCAGCTTAGAGGGGGGTACAGGGAATGAGCAGTTCTTC
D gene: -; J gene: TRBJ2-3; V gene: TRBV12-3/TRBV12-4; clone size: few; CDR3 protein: CASSGIPRGFGRTDTQYF; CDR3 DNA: TGTGCCAGCAGTGGAATCCCTAGGGGATTCGGACGCACAGATACGCAGTATTTT
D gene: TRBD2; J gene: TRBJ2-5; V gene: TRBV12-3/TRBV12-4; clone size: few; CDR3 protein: CASSRRLAGQETQYF; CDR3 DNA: TGTGCCAGCAGCCGGCGGCTAGCGGGGCAAGAGACCCAGTACTTC
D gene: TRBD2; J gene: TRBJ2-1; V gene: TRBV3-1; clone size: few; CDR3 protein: CASSHLSGGAYNEQFF; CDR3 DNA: TGTGCCAGCAGCCATCTGAGCGGGGGGGCCTACAATGAGCAGTTCTTC
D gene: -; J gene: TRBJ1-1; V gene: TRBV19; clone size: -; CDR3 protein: CASSTYDGAQTEAFF; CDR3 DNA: TGTGCCAGTAGTACGTACGACGGAGCACAAACTGAAGCTTTCTTT
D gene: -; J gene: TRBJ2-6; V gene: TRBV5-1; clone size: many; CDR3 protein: CASSLPSGANVLTF; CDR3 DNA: TGCGCCAGCTCGCTACCTTCTGGGGCCAACGTCCTGACTTTC
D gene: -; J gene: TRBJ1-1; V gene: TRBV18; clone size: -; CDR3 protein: CASSPLQLRGDTEAFF; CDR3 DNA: TGTGCCAGCTCACCACTTCAACTCAGGGGTGACACTGAAGCTTTCTTT
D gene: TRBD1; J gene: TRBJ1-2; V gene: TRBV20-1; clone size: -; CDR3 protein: CSASGTAEDGYTF; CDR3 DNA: TGCAGTGCCAGCGGGACAGCCGAGGATGGCTACACCTTC
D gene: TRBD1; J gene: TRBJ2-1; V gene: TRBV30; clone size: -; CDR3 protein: CAWNTGQGYNEQFF; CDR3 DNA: TGTGCCTGGAATACGGGACAGGGCTACAATGAGCAGTTCTTC
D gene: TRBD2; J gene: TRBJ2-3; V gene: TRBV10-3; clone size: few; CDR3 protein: CAMKGTSGRSDTQYF; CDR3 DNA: TGTGCCATGAAAGGGACTAGCGGGAGATCAGATACGCAGTATTTT
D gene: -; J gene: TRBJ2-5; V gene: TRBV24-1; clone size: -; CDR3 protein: CATSNFAVGETQYF; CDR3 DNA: TGTGCCACCAGTAATTTCGCGGTAGGGGAGACCCAGTACTTC
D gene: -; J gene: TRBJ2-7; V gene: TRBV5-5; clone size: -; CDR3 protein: CASSRGPGPVTYEQYF; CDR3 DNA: TGTGCCAGCAGCCGTGGACCGGGGCCTGTAACTTACGAGCAGTACTTC
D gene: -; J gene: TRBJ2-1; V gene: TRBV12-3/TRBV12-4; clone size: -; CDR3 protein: CASRGGLLLGNEQFF; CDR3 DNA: TGTGCCAGCAGGGGGGGACTTCTCCTGGGGAATGAGCAGTTCTTC
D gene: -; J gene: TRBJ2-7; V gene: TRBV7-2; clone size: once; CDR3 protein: CASSLNSRADEQYF; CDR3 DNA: TGTGCCAGCAGCTTAAATAGCAGGGCGGACGAGCAGTACTTC
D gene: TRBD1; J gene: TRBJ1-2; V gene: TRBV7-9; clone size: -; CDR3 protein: CASSLQTGEVGYTF; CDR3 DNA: TGTGCCAGCAGCTTACAGACAGGGGAGGTTGGCTACACCTTC
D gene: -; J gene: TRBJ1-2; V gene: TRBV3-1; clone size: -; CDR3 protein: CASSFVGSPYGYTF; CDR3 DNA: TGTGCCAGCAGCTTCGTCGGGTCCCCCTATGGCTACACCTTC
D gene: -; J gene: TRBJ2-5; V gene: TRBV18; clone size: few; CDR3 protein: CASSPPGPGSQETQYF; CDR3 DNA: TGTGCCAGCTCACCACCAGGACCGGGGTCACAAGAGACCCAGTACTTC
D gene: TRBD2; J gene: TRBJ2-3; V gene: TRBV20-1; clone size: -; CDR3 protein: CSAQAGSTDTQYF; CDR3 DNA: TGCAGTGCTCAAGCGGGAAGTACAGATACGCAGTATTTT
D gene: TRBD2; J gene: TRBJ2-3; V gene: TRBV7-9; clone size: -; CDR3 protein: CASSLAAGAPSTQYF; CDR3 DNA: TGTGCCAGCAGCTTAGCGGCGGGAGCCCCATCCACGCAGTATTTT
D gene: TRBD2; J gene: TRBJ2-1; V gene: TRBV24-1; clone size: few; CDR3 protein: CATSDKPGTSGNYNEQFF; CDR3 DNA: TGTGCCACCAGTGATAAGCCCGGGACTAGCGGGAACTACAATGAGCAGTTCTTC
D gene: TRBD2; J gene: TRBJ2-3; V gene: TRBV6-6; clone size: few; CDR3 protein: CASSSPSGSITDTQYF; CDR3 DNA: TGTGCCAGCAGTTCACCTAGCGGGTCAATCACAGATACGCAGTATTTT
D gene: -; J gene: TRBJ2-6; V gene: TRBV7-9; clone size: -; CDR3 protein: CASSIRRSSGANVLTF; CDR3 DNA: TGTGCCAGCAGCATACGACGGAGCTCTGGGGCCAACGTCCTGACTTTC
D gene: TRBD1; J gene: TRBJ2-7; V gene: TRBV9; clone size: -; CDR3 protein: CASSASRNGTGLYEQYF; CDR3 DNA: TGTGCCAGCAGCGCCTCACGAAACGGGACAGGGCTCTACGAGCAGTACTTC
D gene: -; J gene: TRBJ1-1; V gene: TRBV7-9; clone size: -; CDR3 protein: CASSSMNTEAFF; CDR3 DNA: TGTGCCAGCAGCTCGATGAACACTGAAGCTTTCTTT
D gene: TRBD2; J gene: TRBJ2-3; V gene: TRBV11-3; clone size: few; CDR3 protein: CASSRRTSGGRGPDTQYF; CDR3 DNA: TGTGCCAGCAGCCGCAGGACTAGCGGGGGCCGGGGGCCAGATACGCAGTATTTT
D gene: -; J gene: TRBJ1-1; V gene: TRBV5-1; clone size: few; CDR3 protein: CASSSDNPNTEAFF; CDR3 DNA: TGCGCCAGCAGCTCGGACAACCCGAACACTGAAGCTTTCTTT
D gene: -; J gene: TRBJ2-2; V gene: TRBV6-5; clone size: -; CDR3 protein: CASRNYREGNTGELFF; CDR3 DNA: TGTGCCAGCAGGAACTACAGGGAGGGTAACACCGGGGAGCTGTTTTTT
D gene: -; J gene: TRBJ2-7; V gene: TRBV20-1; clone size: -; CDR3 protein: CSARARGREQYF; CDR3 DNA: TGCAGTGCTAGAGCCAGGGGTCGGGAGCAGTACTTC
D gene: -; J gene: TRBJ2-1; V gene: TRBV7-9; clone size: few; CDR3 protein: CASSNQGEGQFF; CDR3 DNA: TGTGCCAGCAGCAACCAGGGAGAAGGGCAGTTCTTC
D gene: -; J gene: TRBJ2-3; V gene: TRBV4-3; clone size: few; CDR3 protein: CASSQSRGGADTQYF; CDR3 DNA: TGCGCCAGCAGCCAAAGCCGGGGAGGAGCAGATACGCAGTATTTT
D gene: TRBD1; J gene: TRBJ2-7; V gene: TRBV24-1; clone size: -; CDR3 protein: CATSDSGTGKPAYEQYF; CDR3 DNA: TGTGCCACCAGTGATTCCGGGACAGGGAAGCCTGCCTACGAGCAGTACTTC
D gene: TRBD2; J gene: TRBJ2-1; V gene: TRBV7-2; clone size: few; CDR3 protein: CASSLWGGREYNEQFF; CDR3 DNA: TGTGCCAGCAGCTTATGGGGCGGGAGGGAGTACAATGAGCAGTTCTTC
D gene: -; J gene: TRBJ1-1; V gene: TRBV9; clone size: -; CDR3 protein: CASSGLKREAFF; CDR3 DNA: TGTGCCAGCAGCGGCCTTAAAAGAGAAGCTTTCTTT
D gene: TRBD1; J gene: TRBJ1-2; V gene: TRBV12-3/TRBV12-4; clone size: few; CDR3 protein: CASRGGGGYTF; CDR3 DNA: TGTGCCAGCAGAGGGGGCGGTGGCTACACCTTC
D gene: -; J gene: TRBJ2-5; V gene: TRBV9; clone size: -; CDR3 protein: CASSVGEETQYF; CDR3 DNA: TGTGCCAGCAGCGTAGGGGAAGAGACCCAGTACTTC
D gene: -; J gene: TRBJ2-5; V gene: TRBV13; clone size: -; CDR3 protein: CASSSRQGEEGMETQYF; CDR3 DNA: TGTGCCAGCAGCTCCAGGCAGGGGGAGGAAGGTATGGAGACCCAGTACTTC
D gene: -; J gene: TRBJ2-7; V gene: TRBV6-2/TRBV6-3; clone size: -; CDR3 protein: CASSYGAPSSYEQYF; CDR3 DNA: TGTGCCAGCAGTTATGGGGCGCCGAGTTCCTACGAGCAGTACTTC
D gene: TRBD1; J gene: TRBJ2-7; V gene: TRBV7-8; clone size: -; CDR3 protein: CASSIMDAGTGGEQYF; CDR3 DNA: TGTGCCAGCAGCATTATGGACGCCGGGACAGGGGGCGAGCAGTACTTC
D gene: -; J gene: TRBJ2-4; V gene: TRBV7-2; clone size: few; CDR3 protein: CASSPQAGTSPVEYF; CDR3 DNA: TGTGCCAGCAGCCCCCAGGCCGGGACCTCTCCGGTGGAGTACTTC